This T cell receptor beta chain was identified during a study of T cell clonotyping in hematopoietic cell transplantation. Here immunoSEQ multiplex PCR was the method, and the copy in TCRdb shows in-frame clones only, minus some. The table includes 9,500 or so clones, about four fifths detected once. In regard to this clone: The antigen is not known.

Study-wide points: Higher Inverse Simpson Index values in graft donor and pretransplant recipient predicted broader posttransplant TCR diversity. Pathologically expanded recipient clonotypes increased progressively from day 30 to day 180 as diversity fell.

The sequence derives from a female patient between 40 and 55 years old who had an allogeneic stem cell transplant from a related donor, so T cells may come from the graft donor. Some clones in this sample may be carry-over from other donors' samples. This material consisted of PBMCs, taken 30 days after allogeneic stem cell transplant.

The CDR3 nucleotides read TGTGCCTGGAGTGCGACTACGAGGGGCACAGATACGCAGTATTTT. Translating gives CAWSATTRGTDTQYF. The V and J genes are TRBV30 and TRBJ2-3; a possible D gene is TRBD2 (5 bases). The CDR3 extends over 15 amino acids. Trimming removed 1 base from V and 1 base from J, with 12 bases in between. The germline gives CDR1 GTSNPN, CDR2 SVGIG (reference sequence).